This TCR beta chain is drawn from a study of early T cells in non-severe SARS-CoV-2 infection. Broader study findings: Missing private and CD4 specificities, VDJdb matching favored anti-spike CD8 responses.

In the library, individual cDNA molecules carried attached unique molecular identifiers. MiXCR was run by TCRdb on the 5' RACE reads, yielding one entry per CDR3 protein. This table holds tens of thousands of distinct CDR3 sequences, about 5% found once. This clonotype has just a few counts. The antigen is unknown. CDR3 length equals 15 residues. The germline V gene has CDR1 SGHAT and CDR2 FQNNGV. V was pared by 5 bases and J by 8 bases, with 18 bases between. The clonotype comes from an adult who was a healthcare worker with PCR-confirmed SARS-CoV-2 infection or an uninfected control (not recorded which). The chain is built from TRBV11-2 and TRBJ1-4; tentatively, D is TRBD1 (6 bases). The source material was whole blood. CDR3: CASSPLPGGGEKLFF. CDR3 bases: TGTGCCAGCAGCCCCCTCCCCGGGGGCGGGGAAAAACTGTTTTTT.